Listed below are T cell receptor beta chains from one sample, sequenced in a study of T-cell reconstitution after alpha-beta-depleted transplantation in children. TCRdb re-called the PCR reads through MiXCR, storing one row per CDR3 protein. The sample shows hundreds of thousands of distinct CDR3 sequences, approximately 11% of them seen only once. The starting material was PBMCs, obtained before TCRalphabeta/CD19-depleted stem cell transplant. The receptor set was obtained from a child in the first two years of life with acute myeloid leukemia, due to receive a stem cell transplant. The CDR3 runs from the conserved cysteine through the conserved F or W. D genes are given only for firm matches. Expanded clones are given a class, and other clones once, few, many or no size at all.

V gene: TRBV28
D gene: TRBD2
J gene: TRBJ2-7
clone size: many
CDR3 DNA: TGTGCCAGCAGTTTTAGTGGGACTAGCGTCGACGAGCAGTACTTC
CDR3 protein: CASSFSGTSVDEQYF

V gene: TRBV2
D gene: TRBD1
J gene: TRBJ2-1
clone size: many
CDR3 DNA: TGTGCCAGCAACCAGGGGGCTAGAAATGAGCAGTTCTTC
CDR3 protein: CASNQGARNEQFF

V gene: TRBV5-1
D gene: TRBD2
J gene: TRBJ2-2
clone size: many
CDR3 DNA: TGCGCCAGCAGCGAACTAGCGGGGAAAACCGGGGAGCTGTTTTTT
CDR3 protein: CASSELAGKTGELFF

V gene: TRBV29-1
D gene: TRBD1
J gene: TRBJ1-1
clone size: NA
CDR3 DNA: TGCAGCGTTGATTCCAGGGGGGAGAGAGCTTTCTTT
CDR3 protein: CSVDSRGERAFF

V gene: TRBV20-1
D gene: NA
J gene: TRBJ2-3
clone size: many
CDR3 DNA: TGCAGTGCTAGAGATCCGACTCCTAGCACAGATACGCAGTATTTT
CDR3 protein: CSARDPTPSTDTQYF

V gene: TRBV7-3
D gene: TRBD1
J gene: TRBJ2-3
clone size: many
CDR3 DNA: TGTGCCAGCAGCTTAGGGGGACAGGGAGGCTGGGCAGATACGCAGTATTTT
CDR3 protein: CASSLGGQGGWADTQYF

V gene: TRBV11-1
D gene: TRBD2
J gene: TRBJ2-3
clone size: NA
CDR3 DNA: TGTGCCAGCAGCCTCGGGACTATCCGAACAGATACGCAGTATTTT
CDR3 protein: CASSLGTIRTDTQYF

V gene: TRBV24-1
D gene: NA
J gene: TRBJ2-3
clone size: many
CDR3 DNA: TGTGCCACCACCCCCTCCGGCCGCACAGATACGCAGTATTTT
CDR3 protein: CATTPSGRTDTQYF

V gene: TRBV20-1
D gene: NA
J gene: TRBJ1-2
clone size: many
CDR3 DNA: TGCAGTGCTAGAAAACCGGGGACCAACTATGGCTACACCTTC
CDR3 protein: CSARKPGTNYGYTF

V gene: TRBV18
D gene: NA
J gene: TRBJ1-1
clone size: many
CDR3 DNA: TGTGCCAGCTCACCACCCCCTGGGACGAACACTGAAGCTTTCTTT
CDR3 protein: CASSPPPGTNTEAFF

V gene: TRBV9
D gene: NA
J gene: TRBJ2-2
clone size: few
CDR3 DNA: TGTGCCAGCAACCCCCAGGGGGAGGGGACCGGGGAGCTGTTTTTT
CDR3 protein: CASNPQGEGTGELFF

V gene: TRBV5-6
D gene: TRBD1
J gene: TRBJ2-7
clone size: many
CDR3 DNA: TGTGCCAGCAGCACAGGGGTCTACGACGAGCAGTACTTC
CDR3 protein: CASSTGVYDEQYF

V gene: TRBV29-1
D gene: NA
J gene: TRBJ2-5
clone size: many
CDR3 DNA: TGCAGCGTACAACAGGGAGGCCTCCAAGAGACCCAGTACTTC
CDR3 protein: CSVQQGGLQETQYF

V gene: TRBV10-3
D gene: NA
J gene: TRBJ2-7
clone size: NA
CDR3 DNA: TGTGCCATCAGCCCCGGGCAGGGCTGGGGGGAGTACTTC
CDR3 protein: CAISPGQGWGEYF

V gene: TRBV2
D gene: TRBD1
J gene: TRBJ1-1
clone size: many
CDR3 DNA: TGTGCCAGCAGGGAACAGGGGGAAGCTTTCTTT
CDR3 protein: CASREQGEAFF

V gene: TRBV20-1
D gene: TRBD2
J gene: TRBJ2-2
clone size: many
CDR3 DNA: TGCAGTGCTAGAGCCAGCGGGAGACTCGGCGGGGAGCTGTTTTTT
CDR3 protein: CSARASGRLGGELFF

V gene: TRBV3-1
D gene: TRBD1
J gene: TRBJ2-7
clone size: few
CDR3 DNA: TGTGCCAGCAGCAAAAAGGGGGCAGACGGCGGCTACGAGCAGTACTTC
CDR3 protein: CASSKKGADGGYEQYF

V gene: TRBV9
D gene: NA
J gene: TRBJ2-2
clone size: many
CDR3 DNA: TGTGCCAGCAGCGTAGGAGTGGCAACCACCGGGGAGCTGTTTTTT
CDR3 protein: CASSVGVATTGELFF

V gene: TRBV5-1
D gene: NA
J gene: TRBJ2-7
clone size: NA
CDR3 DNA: TGCGCCAGCGTGGATGGTAGGGGTGAGCAGTACTTC
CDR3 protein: CASVDGRGEQYF

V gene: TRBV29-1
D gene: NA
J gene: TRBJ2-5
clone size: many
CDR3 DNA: TGCAGCGTTGTACCAGAACAGGGTTGGGGGGAGACCCAGTACTTC
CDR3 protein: CSVVPEQGWGETQYF

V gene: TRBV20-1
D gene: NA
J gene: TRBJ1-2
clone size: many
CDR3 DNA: TGCAGTGCTAGAGATAGGGGATTTGGCTACACCTTC
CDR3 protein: CSARDRGFGYTF

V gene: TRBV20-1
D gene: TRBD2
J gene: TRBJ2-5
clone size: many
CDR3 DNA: TGCAGTGCAGCCGGGACTAGCGGGGACCAAGAGACCCAGTACTTC
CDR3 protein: CSAAGTSGDQETQYF

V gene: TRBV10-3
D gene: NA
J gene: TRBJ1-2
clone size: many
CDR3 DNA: TGTGCCATCAGCACCTCCCCCGGGGAGATGGGGTATGGCTACACCTTC
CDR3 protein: CAISTSPGEMGYGYTF

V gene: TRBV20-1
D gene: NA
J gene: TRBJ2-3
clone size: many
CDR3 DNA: TGCAGTGCTCGGTTAGTCGCCACAGATACGCAGTATTTT
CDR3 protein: CSARLVATDTQYF

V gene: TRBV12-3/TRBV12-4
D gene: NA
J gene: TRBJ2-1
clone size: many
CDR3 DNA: TGTGCCAGCAGCCAAACCCTGGAGGGGGTCGATGAGCAGTTCTTC
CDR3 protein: CASSQTLEGVDEQFF

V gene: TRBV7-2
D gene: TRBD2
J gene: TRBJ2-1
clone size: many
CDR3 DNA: TGTGCCAGCAGCTTAGCGAGCGGGGGGGCCTACAATGAGCAGTTCTTC
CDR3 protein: CASSLASGGAYNEQFF

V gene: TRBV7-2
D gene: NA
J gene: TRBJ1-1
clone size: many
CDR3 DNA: TGTGCCAGCAGCGAAGACAGCCCGAACACTGAAGCTTTCTTT
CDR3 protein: CASSEDSPNTEAFF

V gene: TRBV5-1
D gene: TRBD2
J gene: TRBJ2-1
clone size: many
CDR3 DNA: TGCGCCAGCAAAGAGCTAGCGGGGTCCTCCTACAATGAGCAGTTCTTC
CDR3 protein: CASKELAGSSYNEQFF

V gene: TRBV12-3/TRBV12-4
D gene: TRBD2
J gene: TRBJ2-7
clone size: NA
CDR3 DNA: TGTGTCACAACTAGCGGGGAAAACTACAAGCAGTACTTC
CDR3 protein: CVTTSGENYKQYF

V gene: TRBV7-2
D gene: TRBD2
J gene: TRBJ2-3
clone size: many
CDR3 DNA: TGTGCCAGCAGCCCGGGACTAGTAGCAGATACGCAGTATTTT
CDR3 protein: CASSPGLVADTQYF

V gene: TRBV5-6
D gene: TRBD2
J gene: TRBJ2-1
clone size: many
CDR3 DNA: TGTGCCAGCAGCTTTGGACTAGCGGGCGGGGAGCAGTTCTTC
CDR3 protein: CASSFGLAGGEQFF

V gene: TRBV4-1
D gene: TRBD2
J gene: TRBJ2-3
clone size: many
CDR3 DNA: TGCGCCAGCAGCCAAGCGGGACTAACGAACACAGATACGCAGTATTTT
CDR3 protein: CASSQAGLTNTDTQYF

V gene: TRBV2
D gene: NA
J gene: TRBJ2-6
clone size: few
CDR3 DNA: TGTGCCAGCAGTTACAGGGTCGGTGGGGCCAACGTCCTGACTTTC
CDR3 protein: CASSYRVGGANVLTF

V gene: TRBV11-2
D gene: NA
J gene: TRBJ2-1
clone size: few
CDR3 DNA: TGTGCCAGCAGCCAAACCCAACCTTCAGGCCATGAGCAGTTCTTC
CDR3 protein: CASSQTQPSGHEQFF

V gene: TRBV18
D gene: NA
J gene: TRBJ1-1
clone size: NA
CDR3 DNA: TGTGCCAGCTCCAGGATGGGGGGAGAGAACACTGAAGCTTTCTTT
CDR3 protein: CASSRMGGENTEAFF

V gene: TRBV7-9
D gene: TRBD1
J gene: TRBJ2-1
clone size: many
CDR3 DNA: TGTGCCAGCAGCCGGACAGGGGGTTTTAGCTCCTACAATGAGCAGTTCTTC
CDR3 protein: CASSRTGGFSSYNEQFF

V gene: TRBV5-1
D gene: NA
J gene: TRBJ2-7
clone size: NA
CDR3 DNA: TGCGCCAGCAGCTCCCCCATCCGAGGGTCCGAGCAGTACTTC
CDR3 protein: CASSSPIRGSEQYF

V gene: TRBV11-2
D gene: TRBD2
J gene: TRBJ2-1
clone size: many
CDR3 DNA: TGTGCCAGCAGCCTCACTAGCGGGGCGGGCAATGAGCAGTTCTTC
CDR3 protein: CASSLTSGAGNEQFF

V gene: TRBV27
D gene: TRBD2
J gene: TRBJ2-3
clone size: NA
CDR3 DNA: TGTGCCAGCAGTCCCGGGACTAGCGGGAGGGCCACAGATACGCAGTATTTT
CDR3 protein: CASSPGTSGRATDTQYF

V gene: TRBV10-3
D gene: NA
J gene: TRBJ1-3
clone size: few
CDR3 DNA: TGTGCCATCAGCCCGACCGGGACACCAGACAAGATATATTTT
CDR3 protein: CAISPTGTPDKIYF

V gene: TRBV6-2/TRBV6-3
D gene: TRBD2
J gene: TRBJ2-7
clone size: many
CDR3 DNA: TGTGCCAGCCGGACTAGCGGGACCTACGAGCAGTACTTC
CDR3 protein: CASRTSGTYEQYF

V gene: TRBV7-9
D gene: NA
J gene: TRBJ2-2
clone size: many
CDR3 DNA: TGTGCCAGCAGCCTGAAGGGCACCGGGGAGCTGTTTTTT
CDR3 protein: CASSLKGTGELFF

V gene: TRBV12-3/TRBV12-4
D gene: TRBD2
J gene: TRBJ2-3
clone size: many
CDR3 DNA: TGTGCCAGCAGTTTGAACCCACTAGCGACAGATACGCAGTATTTT
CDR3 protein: CASSLNPLATDTQYF

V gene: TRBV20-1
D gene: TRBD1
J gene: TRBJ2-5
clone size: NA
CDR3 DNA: TGCAGTGCTAAAGGACAGGTCCAAGAGACCCAGTACTTC
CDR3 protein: CSAKGQVQETQYF

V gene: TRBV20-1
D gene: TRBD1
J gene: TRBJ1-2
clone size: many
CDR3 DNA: TGCAGTGCCATGGACAGGGGAAACTATGGCTACACCTTC
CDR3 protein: CSAMDRGNYGYTF

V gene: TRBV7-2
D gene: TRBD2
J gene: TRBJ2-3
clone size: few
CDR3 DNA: TGTGCCAGCAGCTCCGGGACTAGCGTAGATACGCAGTATTTT
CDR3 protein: CASSSGTSVDTQYF

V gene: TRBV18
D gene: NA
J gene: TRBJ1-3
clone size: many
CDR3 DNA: TGTGCCAGCTCACCGACTGACGGACTCTCTGGAAACACCATATATTTT
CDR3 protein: CASSPTDGLSGNTIYF

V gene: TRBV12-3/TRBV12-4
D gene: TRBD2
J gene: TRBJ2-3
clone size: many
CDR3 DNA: TGTGCCAGCAGAATAGCGGGGTTTCCCACAGATACGCAGTATTTT
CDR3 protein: CASRIAGFPTDTQYF

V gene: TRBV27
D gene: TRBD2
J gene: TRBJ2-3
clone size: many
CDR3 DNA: TGTGCCAGCAGTCTAGGACTAGCGGGCGACACAGATACGCAGTATTTT
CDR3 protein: CASSLGLAGDTDTQYF

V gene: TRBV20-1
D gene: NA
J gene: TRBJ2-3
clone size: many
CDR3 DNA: TGCAGTGCAGGGGGGGACAGCCGCACAGATACGCAGTATTTT
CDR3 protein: CSAGGDSRTDTQYF

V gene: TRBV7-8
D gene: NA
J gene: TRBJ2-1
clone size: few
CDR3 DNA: TGTGCCAGCAGCTTGGCTGAGCAGTTCTTC
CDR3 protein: CASSLAEQFF

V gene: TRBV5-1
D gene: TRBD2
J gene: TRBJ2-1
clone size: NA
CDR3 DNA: TGCGCCAGCAGCCTCGGGACTAGCGGCCCCATCGGTGAGCAGTTCTTC
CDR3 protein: CASSLGTSGPIGEQFF

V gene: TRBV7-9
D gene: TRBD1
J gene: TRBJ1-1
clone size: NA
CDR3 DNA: TGTGCCAGCAGGGAACAGGGGCTGAACACTGAAGCTTTCTTT
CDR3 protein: CASREQGLNTEAFF